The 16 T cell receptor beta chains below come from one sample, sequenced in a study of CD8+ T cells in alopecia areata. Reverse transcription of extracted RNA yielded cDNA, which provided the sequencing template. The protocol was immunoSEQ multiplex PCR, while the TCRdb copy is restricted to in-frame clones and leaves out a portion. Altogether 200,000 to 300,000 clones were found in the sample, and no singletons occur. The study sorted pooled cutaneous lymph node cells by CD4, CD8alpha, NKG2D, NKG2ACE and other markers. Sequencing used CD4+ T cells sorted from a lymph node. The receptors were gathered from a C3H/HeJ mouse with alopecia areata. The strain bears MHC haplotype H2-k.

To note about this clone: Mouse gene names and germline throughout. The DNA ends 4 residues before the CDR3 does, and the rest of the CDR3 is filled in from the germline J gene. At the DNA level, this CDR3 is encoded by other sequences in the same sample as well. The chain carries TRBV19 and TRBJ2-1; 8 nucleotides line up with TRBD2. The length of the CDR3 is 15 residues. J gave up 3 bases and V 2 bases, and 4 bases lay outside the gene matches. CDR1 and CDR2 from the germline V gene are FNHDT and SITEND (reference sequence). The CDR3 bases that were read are TGTGCCAGCAGTATGGAGGGGGGGCGCTATGCT. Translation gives CASSMEGGRYA. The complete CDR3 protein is CASSMEGGRYAEQFF.

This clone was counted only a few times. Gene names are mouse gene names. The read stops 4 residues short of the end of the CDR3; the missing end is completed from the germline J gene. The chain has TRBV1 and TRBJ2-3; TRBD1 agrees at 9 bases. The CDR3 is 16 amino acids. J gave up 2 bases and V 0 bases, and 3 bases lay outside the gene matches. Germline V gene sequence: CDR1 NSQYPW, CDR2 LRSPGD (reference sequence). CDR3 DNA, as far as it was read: TGCACCTGCAGTGCAGATCGACAGGGGGTTGCAGAA. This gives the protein CTCSADRQGVAE. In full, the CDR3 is CTCSADRQGVAETLYF.

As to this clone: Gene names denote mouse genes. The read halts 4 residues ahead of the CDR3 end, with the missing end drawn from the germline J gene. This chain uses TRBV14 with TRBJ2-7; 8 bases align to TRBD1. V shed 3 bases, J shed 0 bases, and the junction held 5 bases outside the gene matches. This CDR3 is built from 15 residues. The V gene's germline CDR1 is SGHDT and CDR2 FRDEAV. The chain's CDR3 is CASSWTGRSSYEQYF. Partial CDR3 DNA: TGTGCCAGCAGTTGGACAGGGAGGAGCTCCTAT.

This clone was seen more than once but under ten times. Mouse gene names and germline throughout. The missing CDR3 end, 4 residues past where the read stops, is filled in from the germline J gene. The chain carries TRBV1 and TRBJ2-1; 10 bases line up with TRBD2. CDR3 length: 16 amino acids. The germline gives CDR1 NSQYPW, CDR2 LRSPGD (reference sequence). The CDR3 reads CTCSADPGGAGAEQFF. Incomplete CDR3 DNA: TGCACCTGCAGTGCAGATCCTGGGGGGGCTGGAGCT.

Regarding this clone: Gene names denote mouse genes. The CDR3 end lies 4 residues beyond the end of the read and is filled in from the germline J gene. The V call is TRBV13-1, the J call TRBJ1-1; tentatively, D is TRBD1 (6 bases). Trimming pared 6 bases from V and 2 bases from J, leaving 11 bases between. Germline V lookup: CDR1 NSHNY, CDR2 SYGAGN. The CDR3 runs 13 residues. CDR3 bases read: TGTGCCAGCAAAAGACAGGACAACACA. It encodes CASKRQDNT. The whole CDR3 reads CASKRQDNTEVFF.

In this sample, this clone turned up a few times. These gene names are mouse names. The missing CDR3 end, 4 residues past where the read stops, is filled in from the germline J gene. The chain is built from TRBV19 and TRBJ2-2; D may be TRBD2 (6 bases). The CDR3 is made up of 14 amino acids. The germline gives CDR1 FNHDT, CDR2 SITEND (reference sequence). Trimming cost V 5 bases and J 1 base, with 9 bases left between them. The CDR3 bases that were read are TGTGCCAGCAGCCAACTGGGAAACACCGGG. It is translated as CASSQLGNTG. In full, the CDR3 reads CASSQLGNTGQLYF.

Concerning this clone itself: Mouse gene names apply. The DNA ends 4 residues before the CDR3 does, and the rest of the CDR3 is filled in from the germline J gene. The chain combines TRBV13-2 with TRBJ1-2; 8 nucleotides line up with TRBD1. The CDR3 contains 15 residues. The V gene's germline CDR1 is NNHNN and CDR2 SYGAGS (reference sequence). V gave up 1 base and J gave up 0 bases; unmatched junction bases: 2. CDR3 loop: CASGDTGGANSDYTF. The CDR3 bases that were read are TGTGCCAGCGGTGATACAGGGGGGGCAAACTCC.

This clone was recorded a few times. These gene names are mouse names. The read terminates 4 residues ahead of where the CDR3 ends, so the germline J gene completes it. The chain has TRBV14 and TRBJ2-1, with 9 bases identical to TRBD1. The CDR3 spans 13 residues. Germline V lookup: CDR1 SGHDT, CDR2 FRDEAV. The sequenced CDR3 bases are TGTGCCAGCAGACAGGGGGCGGGAGCT. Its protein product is CASRQGAGA. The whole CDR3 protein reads CASRQGAGAEQFF.

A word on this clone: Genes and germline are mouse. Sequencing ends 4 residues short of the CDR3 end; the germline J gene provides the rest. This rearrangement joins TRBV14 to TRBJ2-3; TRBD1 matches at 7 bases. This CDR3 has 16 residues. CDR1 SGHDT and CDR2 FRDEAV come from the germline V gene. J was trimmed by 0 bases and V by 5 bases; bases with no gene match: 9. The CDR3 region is CASRSGTATSAETLYF. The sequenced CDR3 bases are TGTGCCAGCAGGTCCGGGACAGCAACTAGTGCAGAA.

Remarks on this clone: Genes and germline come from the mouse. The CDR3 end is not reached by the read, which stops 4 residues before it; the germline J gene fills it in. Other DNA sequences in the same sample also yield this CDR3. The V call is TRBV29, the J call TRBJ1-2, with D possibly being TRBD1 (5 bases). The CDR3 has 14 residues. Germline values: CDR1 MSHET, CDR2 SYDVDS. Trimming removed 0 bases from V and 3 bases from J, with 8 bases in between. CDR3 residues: CASSLSGGDSDYTF. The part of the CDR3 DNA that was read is TGTGCTAGCAGTTTATCGGGGGGGGACTCC.

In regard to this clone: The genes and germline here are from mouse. The CDR3: CASGELAGGYAEQFF. CDR3 DNA, as far as it was read: TGTGCCAGCGGTGAGTTAGCAGGGGGCTATGCT. This chain joins TRBV13-2 and TRBJ2-1; 7 bases agree with TRBD1. The DNA ends 4 residues before the CDR3 does, and the rest of the CDR3 is filled in from the germline J gene. The J segment lost 3 bases and the V segment lost 2 bases, leaving 5 bases of the junction unmatched. Germline-derived CDR1 and CDR2 are NNHNN and SYGAGS (reference sequence). This CDR3 is built from 15 residues.

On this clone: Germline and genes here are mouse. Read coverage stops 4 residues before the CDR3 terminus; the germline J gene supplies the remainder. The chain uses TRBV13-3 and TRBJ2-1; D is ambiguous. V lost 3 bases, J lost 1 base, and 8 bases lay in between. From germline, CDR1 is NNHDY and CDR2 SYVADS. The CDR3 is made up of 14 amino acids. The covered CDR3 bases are TGTGCCAGCAGTGGCTGGTCAAACTATGCT. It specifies CASSGWSNYA. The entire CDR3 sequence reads CASSGWSNYAEQFF.

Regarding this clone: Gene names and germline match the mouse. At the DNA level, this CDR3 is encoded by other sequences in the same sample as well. This chain's CDR3 is CASSPTGGAAETLYF. Partial CDR3 DNA: TGTGCCAGCAGCCCGACTGGGGGGGCGGCAGAA. The V call is TRBV5, the J call TRBJ2-3; 12 bases agree with TRBD2. The CDR3 end is not reached by the read, which stops 4 residues before it; the germline J gene fills it in. The CDR3 consists of 15 residues. From germline, CDR1 is LGHNA and CDR2 YNLKQL (reference sequence). Trimming at V came to 4 bases and at J to 3 bases, leaving 2 bases not matched to a gene.

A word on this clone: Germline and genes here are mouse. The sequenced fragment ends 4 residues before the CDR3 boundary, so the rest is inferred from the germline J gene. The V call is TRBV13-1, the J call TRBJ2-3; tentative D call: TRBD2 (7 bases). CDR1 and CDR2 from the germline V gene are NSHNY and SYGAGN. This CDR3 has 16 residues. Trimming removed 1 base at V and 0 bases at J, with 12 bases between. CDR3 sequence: CASSDMGGPSAETLYF. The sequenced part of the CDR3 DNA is TGTGCCAGCAGTGATATGGGGGGCCCTAGTGCAGAA.

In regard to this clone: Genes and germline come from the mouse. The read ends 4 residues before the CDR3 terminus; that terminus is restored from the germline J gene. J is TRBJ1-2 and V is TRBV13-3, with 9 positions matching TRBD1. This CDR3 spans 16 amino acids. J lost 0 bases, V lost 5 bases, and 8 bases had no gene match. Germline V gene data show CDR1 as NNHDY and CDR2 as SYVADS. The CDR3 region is CASRDRGGLANSDYTF. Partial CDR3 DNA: TGTGCCAGCAGGGACAGGGGAGGTCTCGCAAACTCC.

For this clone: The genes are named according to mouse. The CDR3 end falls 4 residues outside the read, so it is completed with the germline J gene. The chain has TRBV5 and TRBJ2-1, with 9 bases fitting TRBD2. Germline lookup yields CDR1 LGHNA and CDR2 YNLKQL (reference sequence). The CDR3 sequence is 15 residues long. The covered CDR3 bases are TGTGCCAGCAGCCCCTTGGGGGGGCGCGAAGCT. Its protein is CASSPLGGREA. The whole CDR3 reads CASSPLGGREAEQFF.